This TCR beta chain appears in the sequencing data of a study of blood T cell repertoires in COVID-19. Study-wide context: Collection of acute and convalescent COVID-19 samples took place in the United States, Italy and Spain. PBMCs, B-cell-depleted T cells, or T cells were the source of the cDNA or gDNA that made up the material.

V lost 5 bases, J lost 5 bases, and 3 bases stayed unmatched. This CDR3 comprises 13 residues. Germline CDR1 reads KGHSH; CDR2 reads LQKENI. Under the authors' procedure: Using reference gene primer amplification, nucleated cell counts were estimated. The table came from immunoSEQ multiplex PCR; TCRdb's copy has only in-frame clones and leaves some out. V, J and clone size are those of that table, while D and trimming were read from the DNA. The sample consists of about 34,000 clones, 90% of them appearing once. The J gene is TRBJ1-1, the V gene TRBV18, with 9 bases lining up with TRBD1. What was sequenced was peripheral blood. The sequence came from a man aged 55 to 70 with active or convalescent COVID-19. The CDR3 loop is CASSSDRGTEAFF. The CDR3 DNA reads TGTGCCAGCTCAAGCGACAGGGGGACTGAAGCTTTCTTT. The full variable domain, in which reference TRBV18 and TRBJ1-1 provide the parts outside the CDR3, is NAGVMQNPRHLVRRRGQEARLRCSPMKGHSHVYWYRQLPEEGLKFMVYLQKENIIDESGMPKERFSAEFPKEGPSILRIQQVVRGDSAAYFCASSSDRGTEAFFGQGTRLTVV.